A single sample is the source of the 7 T cell receptor beta chains below, sequenced in a study of early T cells in non-severe SARS-CoV-2 infection. In TCRdb, the 5' RACE reads were re-called with MiXCR into one record per CDR3 protein. This table has roughly 41,000 distinct CDR3 sequences, 4.7% appearing once. What was sequenced was whole blood. These receptors were collected from an adult who was a healthcare worker with PCR-confirmed SARS-CoV-2 infection or an uninfected control (not recorded which).

The rearrangement uses TRBV3-2 and TRBJ1-1; TRBD1, the table's D call, lacks a check against the DNA. TRBV3-2 is annotated as a pseudogene. The CDR3 loop spans 18 amino acids. CDR3 sequence reads: CASSQAKSGTLIHTEAFF. The CDR3 DNA reads TGTGCCAGCAGCCAAGCGAAATCCGGGACATTAATTCACACTGAAGCTTTCTTT.

In its sample, this clonotype was seen many times. The genes are TRBV20-1 and TRBJ2-3; D gene uncertain. V was cut by 0 bases and J by 2 bases, with 3 bases left in between. CDR1 and CDR2 from the germline V gene are DFQATT and SNEGSKA (reference sequence). The CDR3 runs to 12 residues. CDR3 coding DNA: TGCAGTGCTAGAGAAACCACAGATACGCAGTATTTT. It translates to CSARETTDTQYF.

This clonotype came up many times. The genes are TRBV19 and TRBJ2-6; D not certain. V shed 4 bases and J shed 0 bases, with 10 bases lying between them. The CDR3 is 16 amino acids. Germline V gene sequence: CDR1 LNHDA, CDR2 SQIVND (reference sequence). CDR3 in DNA: TGTGCCAGTAGTAAGGGCACAGCCTCTGGGGCCAACGTCCTGACTTTC. Translated: CASSKGTASGANVLTF.

The rearrangement uses TRBV4-3 and TRBJ2-3, with D possibly being TRBD1 or TRBD2 (5 bases each). Trimming stripped 1 base from V and 1 base from J, with 9 bases between. This CDR3 has 15 residues. Per the germline V gene, CDR1 is LGHNA and CDR2 is YSLEER. CDR3 loop: CASSQGPGRTDTQYF. CDR3 sequence (DNA): TGCGCCAGCAGCCAAGGGCCGGGACGCACAGATACGCAGTATTTT.

The chain carries TRBV6-6 and TRBJ2-7; 7 bases fit TRBD1. CDR1 and CDR2 (germline): MNHNY, SVGAGI (reference sequence). The CDR3 covers 13 residues. V trimming: 5 bases; J trimming: 4 bases; junction bases outside the gene matches: 5. Here the CDR3 DNA reads TGTGCCAGCAGTAAGGGACAGTCTTACGAGCAGTACTTC. Encoded protein: CASSKGQSYEQYF.

At least ten counts were recorded for this clonotype. The gene calls are TRBV12-3 or TRBV12-4 and TRBJ2-7; D remains ambiguous. With 5 bases removed from V and 0 bases from J, the gap between germline ends came to 8 bases. The CDR3 sequence is 13 residues long. CDR3 protein: CASSRSGSYEQYF. CDR3 sequence (DNA): TGTGCCAGCAGTCGGTCAGGCTCCTACGAGCAGTACTTC.

This clonotype came up a few times. The chain joins TRBV7-9 to TRBJ1-1; TRBD1 might be the D (5 bases). The germline CDR1 and CDR2 sequences are SEHNR and FQNEAQ (reference sequence). Trimming took 5 bases from V and 8 from J, leaving 15 bases between them. The CDR3 covers 13 residues. This chain's CDR3 is CASSPGGLREAFF. The CDR3 region has the DNA TGTGCCAGCAGCCCCGGGGGGTTACGGGAAGCTTTCTTT.